The 14 T cell receptor beta chains given below trace back to one sample, sequenced in a study of metastatic and nonmetastatic thyroid tumors (dated by TCRdb to 2020 to 2022). Before undergoing thyroid surgery, none of the patients had been given any kind of treatment. Library creation used PCR. The run used an Illumina HiSeq 4000. The raw public data were reprocessed by TCRdb itself: fastp quality trimming at Q25, MiXCR clonotype calling, in-frame beta chains only. This sample has about 21,000 clones in its table, and approximately 16% of those were observed once. About 21% of the sample is in the top ten clones. The sequenced sample was blood. The source of these receptors is a male donor with papillary thyroid cancer or a benign thyroid nodule (not recorded which). Some clones in this sample may be carry-over from other donors' samples.

This clone came up many times. The chain combines TRBV7-3 with TRBJ2-1; 7 bases agree with TRBD1. This CDR3 comprises 13 residues. Germline trimming cut 7 bases from V and 8 bases from J; bases unmatched to any gene: 8. Germline V gene data show CDR1 as SGHTA and CDR2 as FQGTGA. As DNA, the CDR3 is TGTGCCAGCACCCCATACAGGGGCGATGAGCAGTTCTTC. Translating it yields CASTPYRGDEQFF.

This clone showed up many times. The chain recombines TRBV20-1 with TRBJ1-6, with D uncertain. This CDR3 spans 14 amino acids. Trimming pared 8 bases from V and 9 bases from J, leaving 20 bases between. Per germline, CDR1 DFQATT and CDR2 SNEGSKA (reference sequence). CDR3 sequence: CSPQPGNTISPLHF. In DNA, the CDR3 is TGCAGTCCACAGCCCGGGAACACGATTTCACCCCTCCACTTT.

The chain is built from TRBV6-1 and TRBJ1-6; 8 bases align to TRBD1. The CDR3 has 14 residues. Trimming removed 3 bases from V and 9 bases from J; junction bases left unmatched: 4. The germline gives CDR1 MNHNS, CDR2 SASEGT. This chain's CDR3 is CASSEQGAGSPLHF. The DNA of the CDR3 is TGTGCCAGCAGTGAGCAGGGGGCAGGTTCACCCCTCCACTTT.

DNA for the CDR3: TGTGCCAGCAGCGTAGAATCTCCGGGGGATGAGCAGTTCTTC. It codes for CASSVESPGDEQFF. This sequence joins TRBV9 and TRBJ2-1; TRBD2 might be the D (6 bases). Trimming shortened V by 0 bases and J by 8 bases, and 12 bases separated the two germline ends. Germline V gene lookup returns CDR1 SGDLS and CDR2 YYNGEE. The CDR3 is 14 residues long.

This clone came up many times. V and J are TRBV9 and TRBJ1-1; 10 nucleotides line up with TRBD1. Losses at the gene ends were 2 bases for V and 1 base for J; bases not matched to a gene: 2. CDR1 and CDR2 from the germline V gene are SGDLS and YYNGEE. This CDR3 comprises 15 residues. The CDR3: CASSVTGGRNTEAFF. The CDR3 region has the DNA TGTGCCAGCAGCGTGACAGGGGGCAGGAACACTGAAGCTTTCTTT.

Ten or more counts support this clone. This sequence joins TRBV20-1 and TRBJ2-7; 12 bases agree with TRBD2. The CDR3 runs to 14 residues. With V trimmed by 5 bases and J by 4 bases, 6 bases remained unmatched. In germline, CDR1 is DFQATT, CDR2 SNEGSKA (reference sequence). DNA of the CDR3: TGCAGTGCTGGTCCTAGCGGGAGGGCTTACGAGCAGTACTTC. Protein: CSAGPSGRAYEQYF.

This clone came up many times. This clone may be a read error of a much larger clone one base away. The J gene is TRBJ1-1, the V gene TRBV2; D ambiguous. The CDR3 is 14 amino acids. Looked up from germline, CDR1 is SNHLY and CDR2 is FYNNEI. With 1 base removed from V and 4 bases from J, the gap between germline ends came to 10 bases. The CDR3 sequence is CASSEGNVSTEAFF. CDR3 DNA: TGTGCCAGCAGTGAAGGTAACGTGAGCACTGAAGCTTTCTTT.

This clone was counted at least ten times. The rearrangement joins TRBV12-3 or TRBV12-4 to TRBJ2-2, with 8 nucleotides matching TRBD2. The junction had 8 bases not matched to a gene; V was cut back by 3 bases and J by 8 bases. The CDR3 loop spans 15 amino acids. The CDR3 spells CASSFGEVAGGELFF. CDR3 sequence (DNA): TGTGCCAGCAGTTTTGGAGAGGTAGCGGGAGGGGAGCTGTTTTTT.

Of note for this clone: It may be a read error: a sequence one base away is much more abundant. The identical CDR3 is also encoded by other nucleotide sequences in the sample. The gene calls are TRBV5-5 and TRBJ2-3; D is undetermined. Trimming took 0 bases from V and 6 from J, leaving 11 bases between them. Germline-derived CDR1 and CDR2 are SGHKS and YYEKEE (reference sequence). This CDR3 spans 14 amino acids. CDR3 nucleotide sequence: TGTGCCAGCAGCTTGGAACACAACACGGATACGCAGTATTTT. This codes for CASSLEHNTDTQYF.

V is TRBV7-2 and J is TRBJ2-2; TRBD2 aligns across 12 bases. The CDR3 length is 21 residues. Losses at the gene ends were 2 bases for V and 6 bases for J; bases not matched to a gene: 19. Per germline, CDR1 SGHTA and CDR2 FQGNSA. This chain's CDR3 is CASSLSPTSGSARVVAGELFF. Here the CDR3 DNA reads TGTGCCAGCAGCTTATCTCCGACTAGCGGGAGTGCCAGAGTCGTTGCCGGGGAGCTGTTTTTT.

Points on this clone: A much more abundant neighbour one base away suggests this may be a read error. This chain uses TRBV5-4 with TRBJ2-2; D gene uncertain. Germline CDR1 is SGHNT and CDR2 is YYREEE (reference sequence). V was cut by 2 bases and J by 6 bases, with 8 bases left in between. The CDR3 totals 13 residues. The CDR3 is CASSFAAPGELFF. The DNA of the CDR3 is TGTGCCAGCAGCTTTGCTGCGCCCGGGGAGCTGTTTTTT.

This clone was counted at least ten times. The chain employs TRBV7-3 and TRBJ2-2, with 7 nucleotides matching TRBD2. V gave up 6 bases and J gave up 4 bases; unmatched junction bases: 8. CDR1 is SGHTA and CDR2 is FQGTGA in the germline V gene. CDR3 length: 15 residues. For the CDR3, the DNA is TGTGCCAGCAGTCGAACCGGGACTACCACCGGGGAGCTGTTTTTT. This gives the protein CASSRTGTTTGELFF.

V usage is TRBV28 and J usage is TRBJ1-2; no reliable D call. Germline loops: CDR1 MDHEN, CDR2 SYDVKM. V was clipped by 7 bases and J by 5 bases, with 23 bases between them. The CDR3 is 16 amino acids. Here the CDR3 DNA reads TGTGCCAGCAACGGTCCACTTTTAGGCGTCGGGTATGGCTACACCTTC. This sequence encodes CASNGPLLGVGYGYTF.

This clone was seen at least ten times. The V call is TRBV11-1, the J call TRBJ2-1; D is tentatively TRBD1 or TRBD2 (5 bases each). This CDR3 has 14 residues. Per the germline V gene, CDR1 is SGHAT and CDR2 is FQDESV (reference sequence). V shed 3 bases and J shed 5 bases, with 11 bases lying between them. This CDR3 is CASSFWGNNNEQFF. The DNA of the CDR3 is TGTGCCAGCAGCTTTTGGGGGAACAACAATGAGCAGTTCTTC.